These T cell receptor beta chains were read from a single sample in a study of T cells after posttransplantation cyclophosphamide. Clones were sequenced by immunoSEQ multiplex PCR, and TCRdb holds only the in-frame ones, with some missing. The repertoire consists of tens of thousands of clones, none detected only once. Source material: PBMCs. The source is a man aged 40-50 years in good health, CMV-negative, and a related stem cell transplant donor. Each CDR3 is given with its conserved first and last residue. A D gene is named only where the DNA matches it firmly. Only part of the rows carry a size: once, few, many, or a class if the clone is expanded.

TRBJ2-7 TRBV6-6 many - TGTGCCAGCAGTTTACAGGCAACTTACTACGAGCAGTACTTC CASSLQATYYEQYF
TRBJ2-1 TRBV2 few TRBD2 TGTGCCAGCCAGCGGGTCGGGCCTAGCGGGAACAATGAGCAGTTCTTC CASQRVGPSGNNEQFF
TRBJ2-1 TRBV6-6 many TRBD2 TGTGCCAGCAGTTACTTACGGGGGGACAATGAGCAGTTCTTC CASSYLRGDNEQFF
TRBJ2-5 TRBV18 many TRBD1 TGTGCCAGCTCACCAAGTTGGACAGGAGTCCAAGAGACCCAGTACTTC CASSPSWTGVQETQYF
TRBJ2-6 TRBV19 many - TGTGCCAGTAGTATAGATGGGCCAGGGGTGGCTGGGGCCAACGTCCTGACTTTC CASSIDGPGVAGANVLTF
TRBJ2-5 TRBV14 few - TGTGCCAGCAGCCAGAGGGGATTCCAGGACAGCCAAGAGACCCAGTACTTC CASSQRGFQDSQETQYF
TRBJ2-2 TRBV5-1 many TRBD2 TGCGCCAGCAGTGGGCTAGCGGGGAATATCGGGGAGCTGTTTTTT CASSGLAGNIGELFF
TRBJ1-4 TRBV5-1 many - TGCGCCAGCAGCTTGCAGGGCGGAAATACTGAAAAACTGTTTTTT CASSLQGGNTEKLFF
TRBJ1-1 TRBV28 many TRBD1 TGTGCCAGCAGTATAAACCAGGGGGTAACTGAAGCTTTCTTT CASSINQGVTEAFF
TRBJ2-1 TRBV11-2 many TRBD2 TGTGCCAGCAGCTTAGAAACCGGACTAGCCAGGGAGCAGTTCTTC CASSLETGLAREQFF
TRBJ2-1 TRBV6-1 many - TGTGCCAGCGTTATGGGGGCGCTGGGCAATGAGCAGTTCTTC CASVMGALGNEQFF
TRBJ2-7 TRBV4-1 many TRBD2 TGCGCCAGCAGTAGGCTAGCGGGGGGAACCGGGTACGAGCAGTACTTC CASSRLAGGTGYEQYF
TRBJ2-3 TRBV29-1 many - TGCAGCGTCGGAGGCACAGTTCGCACAGATACGCAGTATTTT CSVGGTVRTDTQYF
TRBJ1-1 TRBV5-1 many TRBD1 TGCGCCAGCAGCTTGGCCCCGACAGGGGCGAACACTGAAGCTTTCTTT CASSLAPTGANTEAFF
TRBJ1-6 TRBV18 many - TGTGCCAGCTCACTACTCCCGGGACAAACCAATTCACCCCTCCACTTT CASSLLPGQTNSPLHF
TRBJ2-2 TRBV10-1 many TRBD1 TGCGCCAGCAGTGAGGACAGGGGGTCCGGGGAGCTGTTTTTT CASSEDRGSGELFF
TRBJ1-1 TRBV28 many - TGTGCCAGCCAGAGAGGCGGCGGGCCTGAAGCTTTCTTT CASQRGGGPEAFF
TRBJ1-2 TRBV5-4 many TRBD1 TGTGCCAGCAGCTTGTTAACAGGGGATGGCTACACCTTC CASSLLTGDGYTF
TRBJ2-5 TRBV19 few - TGTGCCAGTAGTACAAACCAAGAGACCCAGTACTTC CASSTNQETQYF
TRBJ1-2 TRBV15 - - TGTGCCACCAGCGAAGAGGGGGGGGCGATCGGCTACACCTTC CATSEEGGAIGYTF
TRBJ2-1 TRBV29-1 many TRBD2 TGCAGCGTTGAAGACAGGGAGGGTCTGGGGTACAATGAGCAGTTCTTC CSVEDREGLGYNEQFF
TRBJ2-1 TRBV7-2 many - TGTGCCAGCAGTCTAACCCGACAGTACAATGAGCAGTTCTTC CASSLTRQYNEQFF
TRBJ2-5 TRBV5-1 many TRBD1 TGCGCCAGCAGCCAAGGACAGGGTGGGGGAGAGACCCAGTACTTC CASSQGQGGGETQYF
TRBJ2-5 TRBV5-1 many TRBD2 TGCGCCAGCAGCTTGCCAGCGGGGGCCCCACAAGAGACCCAGTACTTC CASSLPAGAPQETQYF
TRBJ2-1 TRBV7-8 many TRBD2 TGTGCCAGCAGCGCCACCGGGACTACTTCCCTCAATGAGCAGTTCTTC CASSATGTTSLNEQFF
TRBJ1-2 TRBV6-1 many TRBD1 TGTGCCGAGGGGACAGAGAGAGGCTACACCTTC CAEGTERGYTF
TRBJ2-2 TRBV7-3 many - TGTGCCAGCAGCTTAACGGGGGGAAATACCGGGGAGCTGTTTTTT CASSLTGGNTGELFF
TRBJ2-5 TRBV25-1 - TRBD2 TGTGCCAGCAGTGAACCTACTAGCGGGAGACTCGAGACCCAGTACTTC CASSEPTSGRLETQYF
TRBJ2-3 TRBV5-1 many - TGCGCCAGCAGCTTGGCCAGGACAGCAATCTCAGATACGCAGTATTTT CASSLARTAISDTQYF
TRBJ2-2 TRBV7-7 many TRBD1 TGTGCCAGCAGCTTAGAGGTTTTTCCGGGACAGGGGGCCACCGGGGAGCTGTTTTTT CASSLEVFPGQGATGELFF
TRBJ1-2 TRBV9 many - TGTGCCAGCAGCGTTACTTCCGGTCCCTCTTACTATGGCTACACCTTC CASSVTSGPSYYGYTF
TRBJ1-4 TRBV6-6 many - TGTGCCAGCAGCCTCAGGTCCGGGGTTGAAAAACTGTTTTTT CASSLRSGVEKLFF
TRBJ1-5 TRBV19 many - TGTGCCAGTAGTATTTCCCCAGGGCCGAAGATGCCCCAGCATTTT CASSISPGPKMPQHF
TRBJ1-4 TRBV7-6 many TRBD1 TGTGCCAGCAGCAGCCAGGGGGCGCGGGAAAAACTGTTTTTT CASSSQGAREKLFF
TRBJ1-4 TRBV11-3 many - TGTGCCAGCAGCTTAGATCCGTCCTTCGGAGGTGAAAAACTGTTTTTT CASSLDPSFGGEKLFF
TRBJ2-3 TRBV7-9 many TRBD2 TGTGCCAGCAGCTCGGGACTAGCGGGGATGTCAGATACGCAGTATTTT CASSSGLAGMSDTQYF
TRBJ1-4 TRBV7-9 many TRBD1 TGTGCCAGCAGCTCAAGGACAGGGGGCATTGAAAAACTGTTTTTT CASSSRTGGIEKLFF
TRBJ1-2 TRBV5-4 - - TGTGCCAGCAGCTTCTCAGGGCTCTATGGCTACACCTTC CASSFSGLYGYTF
TRBJ1-5 TRBV2 many - TGTGCCAGCAACCCCGGCTGGGCTCAGCCCCAGCATTTT CASNPGWAQPQHF
TRBJ1-2 TRBV18 - - TGTGCCAGCTCACCAGGGACACACGTTGGCGGCTACACCTTC CASSPGTHVGGYTF
TRBJ2-5 TRBV6-6 many TRBD1 TGTGCCAGCAGTTTCCCTACAGGGGTTCAAGAGACCCAGTACTTC CASSFPTGVQETQYF
TRBJ1-2 TRBV18 few - TGTGCCAGCCCACCCGAGGACAGCTATGGCTACACCTTC CASPPEDSYGYTF
TRBJ1-2 TRBV4-2 many - TGTGCCAGCAGCCAACTCGGGGGAATTGTGTACACCTTC CASSQLGGIVYTF
TRBJ1-5 TRBV15 many - TGTGCCACCAGCAGAGAACCGGTACAGGGAGGGCAGCCCCAGCATTTT CATSREPVQGGQPQHF
TRBJ1-1 TRBV6-5 - - TGTGCCAGCAGTTACTCTCAGGGGACTGAAGCTTTCTTT CASSYSQGTEAFF
TRBJ2-3 TRBV27 many TRBD2 TGTGCCAGCAGTTACCTACGGGGAGGGGCAGATACGCAGTATTTT CASSYLRGGADTQYF
TRBJ2-2 TRBV7-3 many - TGTGCCAGCAGCTTAGACAGTAACACCGGGGAGCTGTTTTTT CASSLDSNTGELFF
TRBJ1-3 TRBV30 many TRBD1 TGTGCCTGGAGTACGGGACAGGTGGGAAACACCATATATTTT CAWSTGQVGNTIYF
TRBJ2-7 TRBV5-6 many - TGTGCCAGCAGCCAAACGGACAGAAACGAGCAGTACTTC CASSQTDRNEQYF
TRBJ2-3 TRBV10-1 many TRBD2 TGCGCCAGTCAGCCGGGACTAGCCGTCTCAGATACGCAGTATTTT CASQPGLAVSDTQYF
TRBJ1-2 TRBV19 many - TGTGCCAGTAGGTTCAGCACAGCCGTCTATGGCTACACCTTC CASRFSTAVYGYTF
TRBJ2-7 TRBV11-2 many TRBD1 TGTGCCAGCACCGCTCGACAGGGTCGTCGCTACGAGCAGTACTTC CASTARQGRRYEQYF
TRBJ1-2 TRBV7-2 few - TGTGCCAGCAGCTTACCAGGGGTCTACTATGGCTACACCTTC CASSLPGVYYGYTF